The rows below give T cell receptor beta chains drawn from one sample of a study of blood T cell repertoires in COVID-19. Profiled with immunoSEQ multiplex PCR; TCRdb holds only in-frame clones, not every one. In the table there are nearly 200,000 clones, over 80% of which are singletons. Sequencing used peripheral blood. Receptor source: a man aged 60 to 69 with COVID-19, enrolled during active disease. The CDR3 runs from the conserved cysteine through the conserved F or W. A D gene is named only where the DNA matches it firmly. A clone size is listed for some rows: how often the clone was seen (once, few, many), or a class if it is expanded.

>TRBV4-1|TRBJ2-7|TRBD2|.
TGCGCCAGCAGCCAGAGCCTAGCGGGAGCCGAGCAGTACTTC
CASSQSLAGAEQYF
>TRBV6-5|TRBJ1-3|.|few
TGTGCCAGCAGCGCACAGGGAGCGGGAAACACCATATATTTT
CASSAQGAGNTIYF
>TRBV9|TRBJ1-3|.|.
TGTGCCAGCAGCCTGGACACTCACTCTGGAAACACCATATATTTT
CASSLDTHSGNTIYF
>TRBV5-1|TRBJ2-7|TRBD2|.
TGCGCCAGCAGCGCCAATAGCGGGAGCTCCACCGAGCAGTACTTC
CASSANSGSSTEQYF
>TRBV25-1|TRBJ2-2|TRBD2|.
TGTGCCAGCAGGCGGGGGGCGTCCGGGGAGCTGTTTTTT
CASRRGASGELFF
>TRBV5-6|TRBJ2-7|TRBD2|.
TGTGCCAGCAGCTTGGCCCTAGCGGTACCCCGAGGCGAGCAGTACTTC
CASSLALAVPRGEQYF
>TRBV5-5|TRBJ2-3|TRBD2|few
TGTGCCAGCAGCTGGGGACTAGCGGGAATCACAGATACGCAGTATTTT
CASSWGLAGITDTQYF
>TRBV6-6|TRBJ2-7|TRBD1|.
TGTGCCAGCAACACACAGGGGGCTTATTACGAGCAGTACTTC
CASNTQGAYYEQYF
>TRBV11-2|TRBJ1-3|TRBD1|once
TGTGCCAGCAGCTTAACAGGGGCTTACGGAAACACCATATATTTT
CASSLTGAYGNTIYF
>TRBV18|TRBJ2-6|TRBD1|.
TGTGCCAGCTCACCACCGGGGACAGGGGTCCGCGGGGCCAACGTCCTGACTTTC
CASSPPGTGVRGANVLTF
>TRBV9|TRBJ1-1|TRBD1|.
TGTGCCAGCAGCGTAGTACAGGGGGCGCCGGGTGAAGCTTTCTTT
CASSVVQGAPGEAFF
>TRBV5-4|TRBJ1-1|.|.
TGTGCCAGCAGCTCCAGGCAAAGCATGAACACTGAAGCTTTCTTT
CASSSRQSMNTEAFF
>TRBV9|TRBJ2-7|.|.
TGTGCCAGCACCCCGGAGCAGGGCGGCGAGCAGTACTTC
CASTPEQGGEQYF
>TRBV28|TRBJ2-1|TRBD1|once
TGTGCCAGCAGCCATGACAGGGGGGCGGTCAATGAGCAGTTCTTC
CASSHDRGAVNEQFF
>TRBV28|TRBJ1-2|TRBD1|.
TGTGCCAGCAGTTTCGGACAGGGGGCCGGTTTCAATGGCTACACCTTC
CASSFGQGAGFNGYTF
>TRBV7-2|TRBJ1-5|.|.
TGTGCCAGCAGCTTAGGGGGGAGGGGAGAGAGAAATAGCAATCAGCCCCAGCATTTT
CASSLGGRGERNSNQPQHF
>TRBV7-2|TRBJ2-1|TRBD2|.
TGTGCCAGCAGCCGTAGCGGGGGAATAAATGAGCAGTTCTTC
CASSRSGGINEQFF
>TRBV5-6|TRBJ2-3|.|.
TGTGCCAGCAGCCAATTAGGGGAGGCAGCTAGCACAGATACGCAGTATTTT
CASSQLGEAASTDTQYF
>TRBV19|TRBJ2-5|TRBD2|.
TGTGCCAGTAGTACCCCTATAGCGGGAGAAGTAAAGACCCAGTACTTC
CASSTPIAGEVKTQYF
>TRBV30|TRBJ1-1|.|.
TGTGCCTGGAGTGTTTCGGGGTATGTCACTGAAGCTTTCTTT
CAWSVSGYVTEAFF
>TRBV30|TRBJ1-5|.|.
TGTGCCTGGAGTGTACAGGACAATCAGCCCCAGCATTTT
CAWSVQDNQPQHF
>TRBV25-1|TRBJ2-6|.|.
TGTGCCAGCGTATTCTCTGGGGCCAACGTCCTGACTTTC
CASVFSGANVLTF
>TRBV18|TRBJ1-1|.|.
TGTGCCAGCTCAGGGACACGAGAAACTGAAGCTTTCTTT
CASSGTRETEAFF
>TRBV2|TRBJ2-1|.|.
TGTGCCAGCAGTGGGGACACCAATGAGCAGTTCTTC
CASSGDTNEQFF
>TRBV7-3|TRBJ2-2|TRBD2|few
TGTGCCAGCAGCCCAGTTAGCGGGAGGTATTCCGGGGAGCTGTTTTTT
CASSPVSGRYSGELFF
>TRBV2|TRBJ1-4|.|.
TGTGCCAGCCAAATTGAGGGTAGTGAAAAACTGTTTTTT
CASQIEGSEKLFF
>TRBV18|TRBJ1-6|TRBD1|.
TGTGCCAGCTCACCAGCGGACAGGGGTCCTAATTCACCCCTCCACTTT
CASSPADRGPNSPLHF
>TRBV6-5|TRBJ1-2|.|.
TGTGCCAGCAACTCTCAACTGGGGGGGTTGGGCGGCTACACCTTC
CASNSQLGGLGGYTF
>TRBV23-1|TRBJ1-3|.|few
TGCGCCAGCAGTCCCCCTGGCCAGGACTGGAGCTCTGGAAACACCATATATTTT
CASSPPGQDWSSGNTIYF
>TRBV3-1/TRBV3-2|TRBJ2-7|.|.
TGTGCCAGCAGCCAAGGCGGGCTCTTCTCCTACGAGCAGTACTTC
CASSQGGLFSYEQYF
>TRBV7-8|TRBJ1-5|.|.
TGTGCCAGCAGCTTAGCGTCATCTATGAGCAATCAGCCCCAGCATTTT
CASSLASSMSNQPQHF
>TRBV19|TRBJ1-1|.|.
TGTGCCAGTAGTACGGGTCTGAACACTGAAGCTTTCTTT
CASSTGLNTEAFF
>TRBV7-2|TRBJ1-2|TRBD1|.
TGTGCCAGCAGCAGGACAGGAAACAACTATGGCTACACCTTC
CASSRTGNNYGYTF
>TRBV3-1/TRBV3-2|TRBJ1-5|TRBD1|.
TGTGCCAGCAGCCAAGGACAGGGGGCTAGGCAGCCCCAGCATTTT
CASSQGQGARQPQHF
>TRBV4-2|TRBJ1-5|TRBD1|.
TGTGCCAGCAGCCACTCCCCTAGGACAGGGGGAATTAGCAATCAGCCCCAGCATTTT
CASSHSPRTGGISNQPQHF
>TRBV3-1/TRBV3-2|TRBJ2-3|.|.
TGTGCCAGCAGCCAAGACCCTAGCGCGGCGGATACGCAGTATTTT
CASSQDPSAADTQYF
>TRBV27|TRBJ2-1|TRBD2|.
TGTGCCAGCAGCCCGGGACTAGCGGGAACAAACAATGAGCAGTTCTTC
CASSPGLAGTNNEQFF
>TRBV2|TRBJ1-6|TRBD1|.
TGTGCCAGCAGCTTTACTCCGGGACAGGGGGACTCACCCCTCCACTTT
CASSFTPGQGDSPLHF
>TRBV7-9|TRBJ1-1|.|.
TGTGCCAGCAGCGCGGGCCTTGTAACTGAAGCTTTCTTT
CASSAGLVTEAFF
>TRBV9|TRBJ1-6|.|.
TGTGCCAGCAGCTCGGGGGGAGGAAATTCACCCCTCCACTTT
CASSSGGGNSPLHF
>TRBV3-1/TRBV3-2|TRBJ2-1|.|.
TGTGCCAGCAGCCACCGTCGAGCGGGCGAGCAGTTCTTC
CASSHRRAGEQFF
>TRBV5-6|TRBJ1-1|.|.
TGTGCCAGCAGCCCCGGGAGGGCCGGTGAAGCTTTCTTT
CASSPGRAGEAFF
>TRBV28|TRBJ1-5|.|.
TGTGCCAGTCTGACAAGCAATCAGCCCCAGCATTTT
CASLTSNQPQHF
>TRBV11-2|TRBJ1-4|.|few
TGTGCCAGCAGCGGGGGGGGTCTCGGAGAGGAAAAACTGTTTTTT
CASSGGGLGEEKLFF
>TRBV2|TRBJ1-1|.|.
TGTGCCAGCAAGGGCGGGGGTAATACTGAAGCTTTCTTT
CASKGGGNTEAFF
>TRBV7-2|TRBJ1-2|.|.
TGTGCCAGCAGCTCCAGACAGCGACCAAACTATGGCTACACCTTC
CASSSRQRPNYGYTF
>TRBV9|TRBJ2-3|.|once
TGTGCCAGCAGCGTAGCAGCTAGCGCCCCGAATACGCAGTATTTT
CASSVAASAPNTQYF
>TRBV5-4|TRBJ2-1|TRBD2|.
TGTGCCAGCAGCGGGCGGACTAGCGGTAATGAGCAGTTCTTC
CASSGRTSGNEQFF
>TRBV9|TRBJ1-1|.|.
TGTGCCAGCAGCGTAGATCCGGGGGGGGCCGTCACTGAAGCTTTCTTT
CASSVDPGGAVTEAFF
>TRBV2|TRBJ2-7|.|.
TGTGCCAGCAGTGAGGAGGAGGGGCCGTACGAGCAGTACTTC
CASSEEEGPYEQYF
>TRBV6-1|TRBJ2-7|.|once
TGTGCCAGCAGTGAAGCGGGAGTAGACGAGCAGTACTTC
CASSEAGVDEQYF
>TRBV5-1|TRBJ1-1|TRBD1|.
TGCGCCAGCAGCTCCAGGGGGCCGGGGGGTAACACTGAAGCTTTCTTT
CASSSRGPGGNTEAFF
>TRBV19|TRBJ1-2|TRBD1|.
TGTGCCAGTAGTATAGATCCCCGGACAGGTCTGGGATATGGCTACACCTTC
CASSIDPRTGLGYGYTF
>TRBV29-1|TRBJ2-7|TRBD1|.
TGCAGCGTTAATCCGGGACAGGGATACGAGCAGTACTTC
CSVNPGQGYEQYF
>TRBV5-4|TRBJ2-3|.|.
TGTGCCAGCAGCTTGGGGGGGGTTAGCACAGATACGCAGTATTTT
CASSLGGVSTDTQYF
>TRBV24-1|TRBJ2-2|TRBD1|.
TGTGCCACCAGTGACCTGACAGGGGCTGGGGAGCTGTTTTTT
CATSDLTGAGELFF
>TRBV6-5|TRBJ2-7|TRBD1|.
TGTGCCAGCAACCCGGGACAGAGACCTTACGAGCAGTACTTC
CASNPGQRPYEQYF
>TRBV7-9|TRBJ2-1|.|.
TGTGCCAGCAGCTTAGCGCTCGGGGGGCTATACAATGAGCAGTTCTTC
CASSLALGGLYNEQFF
>TRBV5-1|TRBJ2-1|.|.
TGCGCCAGCAGTCGTAACGACGGGGTTTACAATGAGCAGTTCTTC
CASSRNDGVYNEQFF
>TRBV27|TRBJ2-2|.|.
TGTGCCAGCAGGCACACCACCGGGGAGCTGTTTTTT
CASRHTTGELFF